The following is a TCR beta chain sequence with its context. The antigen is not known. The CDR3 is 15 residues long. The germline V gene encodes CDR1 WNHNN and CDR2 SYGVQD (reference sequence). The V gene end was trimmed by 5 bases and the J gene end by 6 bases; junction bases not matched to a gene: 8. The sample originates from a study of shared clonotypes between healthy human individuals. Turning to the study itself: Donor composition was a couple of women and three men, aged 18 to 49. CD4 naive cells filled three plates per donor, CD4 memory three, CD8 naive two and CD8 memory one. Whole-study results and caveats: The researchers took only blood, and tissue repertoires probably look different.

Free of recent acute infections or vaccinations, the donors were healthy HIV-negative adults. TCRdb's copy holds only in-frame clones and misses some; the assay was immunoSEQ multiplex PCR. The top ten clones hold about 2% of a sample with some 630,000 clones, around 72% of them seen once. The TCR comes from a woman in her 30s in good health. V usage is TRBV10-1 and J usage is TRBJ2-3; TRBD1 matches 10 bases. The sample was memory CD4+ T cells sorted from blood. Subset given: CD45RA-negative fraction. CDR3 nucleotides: TGCGCCAGCAGTTCGGGACAGGGGTTTACCGATACGCAGTATTTT. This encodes CASSSGQGFTDTQYF.